This T cell receptor (beta chain) was sequenced in a study of blood T cell repertoires in COVID-19. Looking at the study overall: Sample material is recorded as cDNA or gDNA derived from T cells, B-cell-depleted T cells, or PBMCs.

Libraries were prepared by immunoSEQ multiplex PCR; TCRdb keeps only in-frame clonotypes and omits some of them. Altogether under 150,000 clones are present, over 70% being singletons, with the ten largest covering roughly 3.9%. The CDR3 has 13 residues. CDR1 and CDR2 from the germline V gene are SQVTM and ANQGSEA. V lost 6 bases and J lost 0; bases outside the gene matches: 2. This clone has just one count. The V gene is TRBV29-1, the J gene TRBJ1-2; 9 bases agree with TRBD1. Sequenced input: PBMCs or T cells enriched from blood (not recorded which). The receptor's source is a man in his fifties or sixties in a cohort exposed to, infected with or recovered from COVID-19 (not recorded which). The CDR3 region is CSVWTGANYGYTF. The CDR3, as DNA: TGCAGCGTCTGGACAGGGGCTAACTATGGCTACACCTTC.